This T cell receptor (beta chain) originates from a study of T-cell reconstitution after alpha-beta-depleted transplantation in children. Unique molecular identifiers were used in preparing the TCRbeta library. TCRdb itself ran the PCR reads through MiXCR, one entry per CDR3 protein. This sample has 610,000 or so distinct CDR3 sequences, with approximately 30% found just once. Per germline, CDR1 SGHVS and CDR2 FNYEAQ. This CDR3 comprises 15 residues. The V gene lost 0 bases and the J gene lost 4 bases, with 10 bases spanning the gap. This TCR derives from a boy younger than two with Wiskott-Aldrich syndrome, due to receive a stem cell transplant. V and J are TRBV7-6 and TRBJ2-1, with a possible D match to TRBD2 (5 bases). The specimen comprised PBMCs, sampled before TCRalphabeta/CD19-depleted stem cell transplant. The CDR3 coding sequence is TGTGCCAGCAGCTTAGCGGACCAGCGGTACAATGAGCAGTTCTTC. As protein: CASSLADQRYNEQFF.